The source of this TCR beta chain is a study of blood T cell repertoires in COVID-19. Study information: Whether acute or convalescent, the COVID-19 samples came from the United States, Italy and Spain.

Trimming cost V 2 bases and J 8 bases, with 16 bases left between them. In germline, CDR1 is GTSNPN, CDR2 SVGIG (reference sequence). This CDR3 comprises 14 residues. This table comes from immunoSEQ multiplex PCR, and its TCRdb copy is limited to in-frame clones, with some not included. This sample carries 70,000 to 80,000 clones, around 83% of them seen once, and the ten largest clones take 30% to 40%. Sequenced: peripheral blood. This chain links TRBV30 with TRBJ2-1; a weak D match, TRBD1 (6 bases). The clonotype comes from a woman older than 75 with active or convalescent COVID-19. CDR3 region: CAWSKGRGVDEQFF. The CDR3 DNA is TGTGCCTGGAGTAAGGGCAGGGGAGTGGATGAGCAGTTCTTC.